Listed below are T cell receptor beta chains from one sample, sequenced in a study of shared clonotypes between healthy human individuals. TCRdb's table, derived via immunoSEQ multiplex PCR, lists solely in-frame clones and lacks some. In the table there are roughly 220,000 clones, approximately 70% of which are singletons. The sample taken for sequencing was memory CD4+ T cells sorted from blood. These receptors originate from a man aged 30 to 39 in good health. Each CDR3 is given with its conserved first and last residue. Each record gives: clone size, D gene, V gene, J gene, CDR3 DNA, CDR3 protein. The D gene is left open where the match is weak. Size is omitted from some rows. Given values are once, few, many or a class for expanded clones.

.	TRBD2	TRBV27	TRBJ2-2	TGTGCCAGCAGTTCAAGCCGACTAGCGGGCGGGGGCACCGGGGAGCTGTTTTTT	CASSSSRLAGGGTGELFF
.	.	TRBV14	TRBJ1-5	TGTGCCAGCAGCCAAGGACTCTCACAGCCCCAGCATTTT	CASSQGLSQPQHF
few	.	TRBV4-3	TRBJ2-1	TGCGCCAGCAGCCAAGAGCTAGCCTCCTACAATGAGCAGTTCTTC	CASSQELASYNEQFF
.	.	TRBV7-6	TRBJ2-7	TGTGCCAGCAGCCGCACGGACGTAACCTACGAGCAGTACTTC	CASSRTDVTYEQYF
.	.	TRBV9	TRBJ2-1	TGTGCCAGCAGCGTTGCGGGATCCTACAATGAGCAGTTCTTC	CASSVAGSYNEQFF
.	.	TRBV6-1	TRBJ2-3	TGTGCCAGCGGAAGGGGGACAGATACGCAGTATTTT	CASGRGTDTQYF
.	.	TRBV6-5	TRBJ1-5	TGTGCCAGCAGTTCCGCAGGGAATAGCAATCAGCCCCAGCATTTT	CASSSAGNSNQPQHF
few	.	TRBV19	TRBJ2-7	TGTGCCAGTAGTCCCGGGCAGAGAGGTAGCGAGCAGTACTTC	CASSPGQRGSEQYF
.	.	TRBV27	TRBJ1-1	TGTGCCAGCAGACCAACCCTTGTCCGGGAAGGGGCGAACACTGAAGCTTTCTTT	CASRPTLVREGANTEAFF
.	.	TRBV6-6	TRBJ2-7	TGTGCCAGCAGTTACACCTTTGACATAAGCTCCTACGAGCAGTACTTC	CASSYTFDISSYEQYF
.	.	TRBV5-1	TRBJ2-3	TGCGCCAGCAGCTTGTCAGGGGTGAGCACAGATACGCAGTATTTT	CASSLSGVSTDTQYF
.	.	TRBV2	TRBJ2-3	TGTGCCAGCAAGGTTGGAGGGTACACAGATACGCAGTATTTT	CASKVGGYTDTQYF
.	.	TRBV25-1	TRBJ2-7	TGTGCCAGCAGTGAATATATGGGGGATCATTCCGAGCAGTACTTC	CASSEYMGDHSEQYF
.	TRBD2	TRBV5-6	TRBJ2-7	TGTGCCAGCAGCTTGAACCCTAGCGGGGTCGAGCAGTACTTC	CASSLNPSGVEQYF
.	.	TRBV7-3	TRBJ2-1	TGTGCCAGCAGCTTAACTTCGGGCGGCAACAATGAGCAGTTCTTC	CASSLTSGGNNEQFF
.	.	TRBV6-5	TRBJ1-2	TGTGCCACCTGCCGGGGGCTGAGCTATGGCTACACCTTC	CATCRGLSYGYTF
many	TRBD1	TRBV9	TRBJ1-1	TGTGCCAGCAGCGACAGGGGGGACACTGAAGCTTTCTTT	CASSDRGDTEAFF
.	.	TRBV18	TRBJ1-3	TGTGCCAGCTCAGCCTGGCGATCAGGGGAAGGAAACACCATATATTTT	CASSAWRSGEGNTIYF
.	TRBD2	TRBV2	TRBJ2-7	TGTGCCACCCAGACTAGCGGGGGATACGAGCAGTACTTC	CATQTSGGYEQYF
once	.	TRBV4-1	TRBJ1-5	TGCGCCAGCAGCCAAGTGGAAGCAGGGAGCAATCAGCCCCAGCATTTT	CASSQVEAGSNQPQHF
many	TRBD1	TRBV7-9	TRBJ2-5	TGTGCCAGCAGCTCTACAGGGGGCGCGGGCACCCAGTACTTC	CASSSTGGAGTQYF
.	.	TRBV6-1	TRBJ1-1	TGTGCCAGCAGCGAAAAGCCGAACACTGAAGCTTTCTTT	CASSEKPNTEAFF
few	.	TRBV5-1	TRBJ2-1	TGCGCCAGCAGCTTGAGCTTCGATGAGCAGTTCTTC	CASSLSFDEQFF
.	.	TRBV11-2	TRBJ2-1	TGTGCCAGCAGCTTAGCGCTGGGAGGTGAGCAGCTCTTC	CASSLALGGEQLF
.	.	TRBV6-1	TRBJ2-1	TGTGCCAGCATTAAGACTAGTAAAAATGAGCAGTTCTTC	CASIKTSKNEQFF
many	TRBD2	TRBV6-5	TRBJ2-7	TGTGCCAGCAGCCCTGGGGGGGGAACACCCTACGAGCAGTACTTC	CASSPGGGTPYEQYF
.	.	TRBV29-1	TRBJ1-2	TGCAGCGTTGAGGACCCCAAATATGGCTACACCTTC	CSVEDPKYGYTF
.	.	TRBV7-9	TRBJ1-1	TGTGCCAGCAGCTTAGTTCCAGGGGAGGTTGAAGCTTTCTTT	CASSLVPGEVEAFF
.	.	TRBV29-1	TRBJ2-1	TGCAGCGTTGGCGGGACGGACGTTTACAATGAGCAGTTCTTC	CSVGGTDVYNEQFF
once	.	TRBV21-1	TRBJ1-5	TGTGCCAGCAGCAAAGCCAGGACAGGGGAATCATCCCAGCATTTT	CASSKARTGESSQHF
.	.	TRBV5-6	TRBJ2-1	TGTGCCAGCAGCTTGGTGGGCCCCCTGGGGCAGTTCTTC	CASSLVGPLGQFF
.	TRBD1	TRBV5-6	TRBJ2-1	TGTGCCAGCAGCTTGGTTGCAGGGGGATCGGATGAGCAGTTCTTC	CASSLVAGGSDEQFF
few	.	TRBV6-1	TRBJ2-5	TGTGCCAGCAGTGAGACCTTCGGGCATGAGTACTTC	CASSETFGHEYF
.	TRBD1	TRBV11-2	TRBJ2-7	TGTGCCAGCAGCCCACAGGGGGCGATCTACGAGCAGTACTTC	CASSPQGAIYEQYF
few	.	TRBV11-1	TRBJ2-7	TGTGCCAGCAGCTTAGCGTTCCCTTCACGGCCCTACGAGCAGTACTTC	CASSLAFPSRPYEQYF
.	TRBD2	TRBV19	TRBJ2-1	TGTGCCAGTATGGTGACTCGAGGACTAGCGGATGAGCAGTTCTTC	CASMVTRGLADEQFF
many	.	TRBV5-6	TRBJ2-3	TGTGCCAGCAGCTTGAGATTGAGTGCAGATACGCAGTATTTT	CASSLRLSADTQYF
many	TRBD1	TRBV18	TRBJ2-2	TGTGCCAGCTCAGCGACAGGGAAGAGCACCGGGGAGCTGTTTTTT	CASSATGKSTGELFF
.	TRBD2	TRBV5-4	TRBJ2-1	TGTGCCAGCAGCTTAGGACTAGCGGGAGGCAATGAGCAGTTCTTC	CASSLGLAGGNEQFF
few	TRBD1	TRBV7-2	TRBJ2-1	TGTGCCAGCAGCTTGGACAGGGGGCTCTACAATGAGCAGTTCTTC	CASSLDRGLYNEQFF
many	.	TRBV7-9	TRBJ1-4	TGTGCCAGCAGCAGCCGGGTCCTGCGGGAAAAACTGTTTTTT	CASSSRVLREKLFF